This T cell receptor (beta chain) was documented in a study of CD8+ T cells in alopecia areata. The germline V gene encodes CDR1 SQVTM and CDR2 ANQGSEA. V lost 7 bases, J lost 3 bases, and 10 bases stayed unmatched. The CDR3 spans 14 residues. It was cDNA, reverse transcribed from extracted RNA, that served as the sequencing template. Profiled with immunoSEQ multiplex PCR; TCRdb holds only in-frame clones, not every one. The sample contains some 200,000 clones, roughly two fifths of which appear only once. The treatment denotes: oral pan-JAK inhibitor, 5-10 mg twice daily. The chain recombines TRBV29-1 with TRBJ2-3; TRBD2 matches 7 bases. The sample in question was CD4+ T cells sorted from blood, obtained between weeks 36 and 40, from a patient treated with tofacitinib. The receptor comes from a human donor with alopecia areata. CDR3 nucleotides: TGCAGCGCCGGCGGCGGGAGTGGTACAGATACGCAGTATTTT. Translating gives CSAGGGSGTDTQYF.